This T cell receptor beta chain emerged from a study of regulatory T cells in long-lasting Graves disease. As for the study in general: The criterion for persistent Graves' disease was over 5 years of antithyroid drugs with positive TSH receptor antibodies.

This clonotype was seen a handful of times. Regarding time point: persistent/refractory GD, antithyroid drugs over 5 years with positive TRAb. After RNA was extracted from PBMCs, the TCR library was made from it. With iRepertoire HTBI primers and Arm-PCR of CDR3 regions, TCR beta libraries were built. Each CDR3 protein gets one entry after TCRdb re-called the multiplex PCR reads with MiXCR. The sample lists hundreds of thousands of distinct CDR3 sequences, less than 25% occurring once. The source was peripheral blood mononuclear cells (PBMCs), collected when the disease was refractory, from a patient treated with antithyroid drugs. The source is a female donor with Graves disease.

In nucleotides, the CDR3 is TGCAGTGCTAGAGGGGGAGACAGGAGCCAAGAGACCCAGTACTTC. Translated: CSARGGDRSQETQYF. The chain has TRBV20-1 and TRBJ2-5; TRBD1 might be the D (6 bases). The V gene's germline CDR1 is DFQATT and CDR2 SNEGSKA (reference sequence). Deletions cut 1 base from V and 1 base from J, with 13 bases between. The CDR3 has 15 amino acids.